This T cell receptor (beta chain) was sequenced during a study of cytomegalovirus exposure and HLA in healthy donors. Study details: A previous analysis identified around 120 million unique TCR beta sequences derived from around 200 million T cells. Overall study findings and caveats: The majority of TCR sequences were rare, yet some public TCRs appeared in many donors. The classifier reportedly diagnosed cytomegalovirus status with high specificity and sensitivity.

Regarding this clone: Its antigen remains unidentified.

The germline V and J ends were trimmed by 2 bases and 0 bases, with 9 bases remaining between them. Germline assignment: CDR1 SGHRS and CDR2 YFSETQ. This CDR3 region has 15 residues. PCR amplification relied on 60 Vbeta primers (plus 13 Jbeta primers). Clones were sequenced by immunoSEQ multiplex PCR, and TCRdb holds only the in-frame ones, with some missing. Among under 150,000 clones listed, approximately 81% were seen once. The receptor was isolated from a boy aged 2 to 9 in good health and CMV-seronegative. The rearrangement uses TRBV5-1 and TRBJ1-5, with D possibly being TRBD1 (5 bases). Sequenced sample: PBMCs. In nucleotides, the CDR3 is TGCGCCAGCAGCTTACGGGGGGGTAGCAATCAGCCCCAGCATTTT. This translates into CASSLRGGSNQPQHF. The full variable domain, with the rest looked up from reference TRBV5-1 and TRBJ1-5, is KAGVTQTPRYLIKTRGQQVTLSCSPISGHRSVSWYQQTPGQGLQFLFEYFSETQRNKGNFPGRFSGRQFSNSRSEMNVSTLELGDSALYLCASSLRGGSNQPQHFGDGTRLSIL.